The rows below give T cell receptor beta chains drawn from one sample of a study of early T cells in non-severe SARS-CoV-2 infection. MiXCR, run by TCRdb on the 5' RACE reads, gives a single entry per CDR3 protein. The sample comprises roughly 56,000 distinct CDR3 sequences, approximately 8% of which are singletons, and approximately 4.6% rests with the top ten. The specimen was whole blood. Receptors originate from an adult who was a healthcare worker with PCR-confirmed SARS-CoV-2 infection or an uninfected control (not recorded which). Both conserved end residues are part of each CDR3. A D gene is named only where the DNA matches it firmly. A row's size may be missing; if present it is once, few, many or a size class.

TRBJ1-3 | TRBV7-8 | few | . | CASSQTASSGNTIYF | TGTGCCAGCAGCCAGACGGCCAGCTCTGGAAACACCATATATTTT
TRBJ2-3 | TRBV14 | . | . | CASSQGAGTFTDTQYF | TGTGCCAGCAGCCAAGGCGCCGGGACCTTCACAGATACGCAGTATTTT
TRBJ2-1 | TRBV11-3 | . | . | CASSVSFTSEQFF | TGTGCCAGCAGCGTGAGCTTCACAAGTGAGCAGTTCTTC
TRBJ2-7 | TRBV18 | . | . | CASSQGGVREQYF | TGTGCCAGCTCCCAAGGTGGGGTGCGCGAGCAGTACTTC
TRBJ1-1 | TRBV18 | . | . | CASSPLLGDTEAFF | TGTGCCAGCTCACCCCTCTTGGGGGACACTGAAGCTTTCTTT
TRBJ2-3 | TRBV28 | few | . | CASSLRGGPHTDTQYF | TGTGCCAGCAGTTTACGTGGCGGACCCCACACAGATACGCAGTATTTT
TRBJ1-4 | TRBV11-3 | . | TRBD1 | CASLSRDSIPMVDEKLFF | TGTGCCAGCCTATCCCGGGACAGTATCCCGATGGTGGATGAAAAACTGTTTTTT
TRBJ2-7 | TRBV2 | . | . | CASSEQGYEQYF | TGTGCCAGCAGTGAACAGGGTTACGAGCAGTACTTC
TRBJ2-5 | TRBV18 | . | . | CASSPGHSLTETQYF | TGTGCCAGCTCACCGGGACACTCCCTGACGGAGACCCAGTACTTC
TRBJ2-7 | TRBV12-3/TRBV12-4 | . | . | CASSWGLQQYF | TGTGCCAGCAGTTGGGGCCTTCAGCAGTACTTC
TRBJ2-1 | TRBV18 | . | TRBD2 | CASSGTSGINEQFF | TGTGCCAGCTCCGGGACTAGCGGGATCAATGAGCAGTTCTTC
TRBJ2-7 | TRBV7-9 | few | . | CASSSSGPAYEQYF | TGTGCCAGCAGCTCGTCGGGGCCCGCCTACGAGCAGTACTTC
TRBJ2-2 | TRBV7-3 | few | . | CASSLMARGDGELFF | TGTGCCAGCAGCTTAATGGCTCGCGGAGACGGGGAGCTGTTTTTT
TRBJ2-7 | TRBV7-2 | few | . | CASTILPGLTTHEQYF | TGTGCCAGCACCATCCTGCCGGGACTGACGACCCACGAGCAGTACTTC
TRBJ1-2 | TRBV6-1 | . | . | CATDPPAVEGYTF | TGTGCCACGGATCCCCCGGCGGTCGAGGGCTACACCTTC
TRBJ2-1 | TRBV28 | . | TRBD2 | CASSTSGRAGEQFF | TGTGCCAGCAGTACTAGCGGGAGGGCTGGTGAGCAGTTCTTC
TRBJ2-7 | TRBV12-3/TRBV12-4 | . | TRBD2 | CASSLVGLAHYEQYF | TGTGCCAGCAGTTTAGTTGGACTAGCTCACTACGAGCAGTACTTC
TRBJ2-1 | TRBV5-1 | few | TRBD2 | CASSLGTSGRSNEQFF | TGCGCCAGCAGCTTGGGGACTAGCGGGAGGTCGAATGAGCAGTTCTTC
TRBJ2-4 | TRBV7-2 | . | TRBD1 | CASSPGTVLNIQYF | TGTGCCAGCAGCCCCGGGACAGTGCTAAACATTCAGTACTTC
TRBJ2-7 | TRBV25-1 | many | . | CASTGGYEQYF | TGTGCCAGCACTGGGGGCTACGAGCAGTACTTC
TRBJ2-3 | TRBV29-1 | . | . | CSVGYTLRGSTDTQYF | TGCAGCGTTGGCTACACTCTACGAGGGAGCACAGATACGCAGTATTTT
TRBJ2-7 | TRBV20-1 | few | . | CSARDRGYEQYF | TGCAGTGCTAGAGATAGGGGCTACGAGCAGTACTTC
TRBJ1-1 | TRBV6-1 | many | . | CASISTWGGAEAFF | TGTGCCAGCATTTCGACCTGGGGGGGGGCTGAAGCTTTCTTT
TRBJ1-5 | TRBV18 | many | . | CASSSSGEQPQHF | TGTGCCAGCTCATCCTCGGGGGAACAGCCCCAGCATTTT
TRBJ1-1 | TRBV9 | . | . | CASSVVPGENTEAFF | TGTGCCAGCAGCGTAGTCCCAGGGGAGAACACTGAAGCTTTCTTT
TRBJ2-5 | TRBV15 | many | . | CATSRDLLDTGETQYF | TGTGCCACCAGCAGAGATCTTCTCGATACTGGGGAGACCCAGTACTTC
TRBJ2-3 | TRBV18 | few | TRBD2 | CASSPTSGKTDTQYF | TGTGCCAGCTCACCGACTAGCGGGAAAACAGATACGCAGTATTTT
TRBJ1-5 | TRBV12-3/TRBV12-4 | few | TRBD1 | CASRSPKGQGGNQPQHF | TGTGCCAGCAGATCTCCGAAGGGACAGGGAGGCAATCAGCCCCAGCATTTT
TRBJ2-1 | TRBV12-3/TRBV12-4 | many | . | CASSLSSKEFF | TGTGCCAGCAGTCTTTCTAGTAAAGAGTTCTTC
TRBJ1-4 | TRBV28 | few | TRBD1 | CASSLQGWREKLFF | TGTGCCAGCAGTCTACAGGGGTGGAGGGAAAAACTGTTTTTT
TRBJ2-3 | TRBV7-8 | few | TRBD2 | CASSLDWSGGYTQYF | TGTGCCAGCAGCTTAGACTGGAGCGGGGGATATACGCAGTATTTT